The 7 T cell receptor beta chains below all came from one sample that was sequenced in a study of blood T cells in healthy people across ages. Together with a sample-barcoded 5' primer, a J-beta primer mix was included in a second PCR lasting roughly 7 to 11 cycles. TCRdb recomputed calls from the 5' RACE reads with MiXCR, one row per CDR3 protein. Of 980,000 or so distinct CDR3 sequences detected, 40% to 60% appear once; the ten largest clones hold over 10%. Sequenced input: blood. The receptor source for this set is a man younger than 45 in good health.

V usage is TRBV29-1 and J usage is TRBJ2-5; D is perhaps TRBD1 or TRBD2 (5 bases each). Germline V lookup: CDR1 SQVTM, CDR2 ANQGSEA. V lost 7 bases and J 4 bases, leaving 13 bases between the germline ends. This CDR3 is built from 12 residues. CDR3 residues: CSATWDGETQYF. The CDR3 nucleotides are TGCAGCGCCACATGGGACGGAGAGACCCAGTACTTC.

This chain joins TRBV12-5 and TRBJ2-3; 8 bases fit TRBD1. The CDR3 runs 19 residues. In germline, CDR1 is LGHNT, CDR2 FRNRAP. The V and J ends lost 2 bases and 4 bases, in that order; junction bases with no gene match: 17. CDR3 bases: TGTGCTAGTGGTTTGATACGGGCAGGGGGCTTTCCGCTTCCAGATACGCAGTATTTT. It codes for CASGLIRAGGFPLPDTQYF.

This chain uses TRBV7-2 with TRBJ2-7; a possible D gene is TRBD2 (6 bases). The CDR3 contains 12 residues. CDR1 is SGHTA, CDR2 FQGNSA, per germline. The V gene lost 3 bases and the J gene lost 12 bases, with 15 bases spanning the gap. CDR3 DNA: TGTGCCAGCAGCTTTCCCCGGGGGAATCTGTACTTC. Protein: CASSFPRGNLYF.

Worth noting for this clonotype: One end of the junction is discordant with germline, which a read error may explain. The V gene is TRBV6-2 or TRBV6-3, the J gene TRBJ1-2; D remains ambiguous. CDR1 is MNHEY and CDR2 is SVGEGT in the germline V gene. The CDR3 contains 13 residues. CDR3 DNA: TGTGCCAGCAGTCCGGACGTCCTCTATGTCTACACCTTC. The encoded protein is CASSPDVLYVYTF.

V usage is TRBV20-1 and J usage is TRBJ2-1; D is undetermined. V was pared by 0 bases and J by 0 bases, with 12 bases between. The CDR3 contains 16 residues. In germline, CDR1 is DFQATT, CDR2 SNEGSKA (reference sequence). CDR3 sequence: CSARDGPLNSYNEQFF. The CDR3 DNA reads TGCAGTGCTAGAGATGGACCCCTAAACTCCTACAATGAGCAGTTCTTC.

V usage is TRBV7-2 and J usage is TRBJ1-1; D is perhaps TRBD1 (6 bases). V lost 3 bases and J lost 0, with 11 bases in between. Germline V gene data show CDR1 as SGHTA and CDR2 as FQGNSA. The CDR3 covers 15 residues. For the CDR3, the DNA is TGTGCCAGCAGCTTCGCGGGGGCGGTGAACACTGAAGCTTTCTTT. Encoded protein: CASSFAGAVNTEAFF.

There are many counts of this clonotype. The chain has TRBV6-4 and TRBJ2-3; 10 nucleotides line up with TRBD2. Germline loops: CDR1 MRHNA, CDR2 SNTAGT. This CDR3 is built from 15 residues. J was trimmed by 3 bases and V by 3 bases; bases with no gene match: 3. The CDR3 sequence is CASSDGTSETDTQYF. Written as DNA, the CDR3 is TGTGCCAGCAGTGATGGGACTAGCGAAACAGATACGCAGTATTTT.